This T cell receptor beta chain appears in the sequencing data of a study of blood T cells in healthy people across ages. A minimum of 5 micrograms of total RNA was extracted per sample. Alongside a J-beta primer mix, a sample-barcoded 5' primer served in a second PCR lasting about 7 to 12 cycles. TCRdb re-called the 5' RACE reads through MiXCR, storing one row per CDR3 protein. The sample shows some 1.5 million distinct CDR3 sequences, around 40% of them seen only once. What was sequenced was blood. The receptor was isolated from a woman aged 18-29 years in good health.

CDR3 nucleotides: TGTGCCAGCAGTTTTCGGGGGGATGGCGGCACTGAAGCTTTCTTT. It codes for CASSFRGDGGTEAFF. This sequence joins TRBV27 and TRBJ1-1, with a tentative D call TRBD1 (5 bases). With 3 bases removed from V and 4 bases from J, the gap between germline ends came to 15 bases. CDR3 length: 15 residues. Germline values: CDR1 MNHEY, CDR2 SMNVEV (reference sequence).